This T cell receptor beta chain was sequenced during a study of cytomegalovirus exposure and HLA in healthy donors. It was with 60 Vbeta and 13 Jbeta primers that the PCR ran. Only in-frame clones appear in the TCRdb table, and some are missing; sequencing was by immunoSEQ multiplex PCR. This sample carries about 150,000 clones, about three quarters of them seen once, and the ten largest clones take 2.5% to 3.5%. The germline V and J ends were trimmed by 4 bases and 5 bases, with 18 bases remaining between them. The CDR3 runs 15 residues. Per germline, CDR1 SGHRS and CDR2 YFSETQ. Sample: PBMCs. The TCR was taken from a woman aged 40 to 55 in good health and CMV-seronegative. This chain links TRBV5-1 with TRBJ2-5; TRBD1 might be the D (5 bases). The CDR3 loop is CASSIQDALTETQYF. Here the CDR3 DNA reads TGCGCCAGCAGCATACAGGACGCCCTTACCGAGACCCAGTACTTC.